These 12 T cell receptor beta chains share one sample of origin, sequenced in a study of blood T cell repertoires in COVID-19. The data were produced by immunoSEQ multiplex PCR, yet TCRdb's version contains in-frame clones alone and is incomplete. The sample comprises approximately 250,000 clones, 70% to 90% of which are singletons, and more than 0.75% rests with the top ten. Sequencing was done on a sample of peripheral blood. Receptors were obtained from a man aged 40-49 years with acute or convalescent COVID-19.

The CDR3 DNA reads TGTGCCAGCAGCTTAGCTTCCTCCTCGGCAGCGCTGTTAGCTTTCTTT. Translated, it gives CASSLASSSAALLAFF. The chain is built from TRBV7-8 and TRBJ1-1; D gene ambiguous. The V and J ends lost 0 bases and 10 bases respectively, with 21 bases between them. The CDR3 contains 16 residues. Germline V gene lookup returns CDR1 SGHVS and CDR2 FQNEAQ.

This chain connects TRBV27 to TRBJ1-1; maybe TRBD1 (5 bases). V was clipped by 2 bases and J by 4 bases, with 17 bases between them. The CDR3 spans 16 residues. From germline, CDR1 is MNHEY and CDR2 SMNVEV (reference sequence). CDR3 in amino acids: CASSLTGGVGVTEAFF. The CDR3 DNA reads TGTGCCAGCAGTTTAACGGGGGGGGTGGGAGTCACTGAAGCTTTCTTT.

This sequence joins TRBV5-6 and TRBJ1-2, with unresolved D. This CDR3 has 13 amino acids. Germline V lookup: CDR1 SGHDT, CDR2 YYEEEE. The V end lost 0 bases, the J end lost 5 bases, and 8 bases lay between the germline ends. CDR3 residues: CASSLDRIYGYTF. The CDR3 nucleotides are TGTGCCAGCAGCTTGGACAGAATTTATGGCTACACCTTC.

The V and J genes are TRBV14 and TRBJ1-2, with 8 bases identical to TRBD1. V shed 0 bases, J shed 4 bases, and the junction held 4 bases outside the gene matches. CDR3 length: 15 residues. CDR1 is SGHDN and CDR2 is FVKESK in the germline V gene. CDR3 coding DNA: TGTGCCAGCAGCCAAGAGCAGGGGGCCTTCTATGGCTACACCTTC. Its translation is CASSQEQGAFYGYTF.

The chain employs TRBV27 and TRBJ1-6; D is ambiguous. Trimming cost V 6 bases and J 1 base, with 13 bases left between them. Germline CDR1 MNHEY, CDR2 SMNVEV (reference sequence). The CDR3 has 16 residues. The CDR3 region is CASRAAFGSYNSPLHF. DNA for the CDR3: TGTGCCAGCAGGGCGGCTTTTGGTTCCTATAATTCACCCCTCCACTTT.

The CDR3 DNA sequence: TGTGCCAGCAGGCGGAGGGAGACCGGGGAGCTGTTTTTT. Encoded protein: CASRRRETGELFF. This chain joins TRBV3-1 (or the pseudogene TRBV3-2) and TRBJ2-2; tentative D call: TRBD2 (6 bases). V gave up 6 bases and J gave up 5 bases, with 10 bases separating them. There are 13 residues in the CDR3. Germline values: CDR1 LGHDT, CDR2 YNNKEL (reference sequence).

This clone was recorded once. V is TRBV18 and J is TRBJ1-2; 9 bases line up with TRBD1. This CDR3 comprises 15 residues. Per the germline V gene, CDR1 is KGHSH and CDR2 is LQKENI. The ends lost 3 bases at V and 7 bases at J; junction bases unmatched: 9. The DNA of the CDR3 is TGTGCCAGCTCACCCCTCCCGGGACAGGGAATTGGCTACACCTTC. Protein product: CASSPLPGQGIGYTF.

The rearrangement uses TRBV12-3 or TRBV12-4 and TRBJ1-2, with D possibly being TRBD1 (5 bases). The CDR3 loop spans 11 amino acids. Trimming took off 1 base at V and 11 bases at J, with 8 bases between the two ends. CDR3 DNA sequence: TGTGCCAGCAGTTTAGGACAGAGGTACACCTTC. Its protein is CASSLGQRYTF.

A single count supports this clone. The V gene is TRBV7-8, the J gene TRBJ1-1; D is possibly TRBD1 (6 bases). The germline V and J ends were trimmed by 2 bases and 3 bases, with 13 bases remaining between them. This CDR3 region has 15 residues. The germline gives CDR1 SGHVS, CDR2 FQNEAQ. DNA for the CDR3: TGTGCCAGCAGCTTACCGACAGGCTTGGACACTGAAGCTTTCTTT. Amino acid sequence: CASSLPTGLDTEAFF.

The chain carries TRBV7-2 and TRBJ2-7, with D maybe TRBD2 (6 bases). The germline CDR1 and CDR2 sequences are SGHTA and FQGNSA. Trimming stripped 3 bases from V and 4 bases from J, with 10 bases between. The CDR3 totals 13 residues. In DNA form, the CDR3 reads TGTGCCAGCAGCTTGGAGGGCCGGTACGAGCAGTACTTC. Protein: CASSLEGRYEQYF.

V is TRBV7-9 and J is TRBJ1-1, with 8 bases that match TRBD1. Trimming cost V 5 bases and J 1 base; bases outside gene matches: 6. Germline lookup yields CDR1 SEHNR and CDR2 FQNEAQ (reference sequence). There are 15 residues in the CDR3. The CDR3 nucleotides read TGTGCCAGCAGCGCAGACAGGGGTTCGAACACTGAAGCTTTCTTT. Its translation is CASSADRGSNTEAFF. The full variable domain, completed using reference TRBV7-9 and TRBJ1-1, is DTGVSQNPRHKITKRGQNVTFRCDPISEHNRLYWYRQTLGQGPEFLTYFQNEAQLEKSRLLSDRFSAERPKGSFSTLEIQRTEQGDSAMYLCASSADRGSNTEAFFGQGTRLTVV.

The CDR3, as DNA: TGTGCCAGCAGCTTGCCGCAGGGGGACTATGGCTACACCTTC. Translation gives CASSLPQGDYGYTF. The J gene is TRBJ1-2, the V gene TRBV5-4, with 7 positions matching TRBD1. With 1 base clipped from V and 3 bases from J, the junction kept 3 bases outside the gene matches. The V gene's germline CDR1 is SGHNT and CDR2 YYREEE (reference sequence). The CDR3 has 14 amino acids.